These T cell receptor beta chains were read from a single sample in a study of T cell responses to AZD1222 COVID-19 vaccine. Assay used: immunoSEQ multiplex PCR; TCRdb lists only in-frame clones, some missing. Of roughly 160,000 clones listed, 75% to 90% were seen once; the top ten hold 6% to 8%. Material: peripheral blood, obtained on day 0 of AZD1222 vaccination. The receptor set was obtained from an adult in good health. CDR3s include the opening cysteine and the closing phenylalanine or tryptophan. Fields, in order: CDR3 DNA, CDR3 protein, V gene, clone size, J gene, D gene. D genes are given only for firm matches. Clone size is shown for a subset of rows, as once, few, many or a class of expanded clone.

DNA: TGTGCCAGCAGCCAAGATTCCGGGACAGGGGAGACCCAGTACTTC
CDR3: CASSQDSGTGETQYF
V: TRBV3-1/TRBV3-2
size: -
J: TRBJ2-5
D: TRBD1

DNA: TGTGCCAGCAGCCTTGAGCAGGGCCATGCGGGGACCATTCCCTACGAGCAGTACTTC
CDR3: CASSLEQGHAGTIPYEQYF
V: TRBV7-4
size: -
J: TRBJ2-7
D: -

DNA: TGTGCCAGCACCGCGGACACTTACGAGCAGTACTTC
CDR3: CASTADTYEQYF
V: TRBV6-6
size: -
J: TRBJ2-7
D: -

DNA: TGTGCCACCAGCAGAGGCGGAGACTATGGCTACACCTTC
CDR3: CATSRGGDYGYTF
V: TRBV15
size: -
J: TRBJ1-2
D: -

DNA: TGTGCCAGCTCACTGTCAGGGGGCGCGGGGGCTTTCTTT
CDR3: CASSLSGGAGAFF
V: TRBV18
size: -
J: TRBJ1-1
D: TRBD1

DNA: TGTGCCAGCAGCTTAGAAGCTGGGGGTTTTAACACTGAAGCTTTCTTT
CDR3: CASSLEAGGFNTEAFF
V: TRBV7-2
size: -
J: TRBJ1-1
D: -

DNA: TGTGCCAGCAGTTTCGTAGACCAAGAGACCCAGTACTTC
CDR3: CASSFVDQETQYF
V: TRBV27
size: -
J: TRBJ2-5
D: -

DNA: TGTGCCAGCAGCCGCTGGACAGGGGAAGCTGAAAAACTGTTTTTT
CDR3: CASSRWTGEAEKLFF
V: TRBV6-9
size: -
J: TRBJ1-4
D: TRBD1

DNA: TGTGCCACCAGCCAGGGGTTGAACACTGAAGCTTTCTTT
CDR3: CATSQGLNTEAFF
V: TRBV24-1
size: -
J: TRBJ1-1
D: -

DNA: TGTGCCGCGGGAGGGAGGTCCGGCTACACCTTC
CDR3: CAAGGRSGYTF
V: TRBV4-2
size: -
J: TRBJ1-2
D: -

DNA: TGCGCCAGCAGCCAAGAGACGCAGGGGAACTATGGCTACACCTTC
CDR3: CASSQETQGNYGYTF
V: TRBV4-3
size: -
J: TRBJ1-2
D: -

DNA: TGCGCCAGCAGCTTGGACAGGCGCGGTGAAAAACTGTTTTTT
CDR3: CASSLDRRGEKLFF
V: TRBV5-1
size: -
J: TRBJ1-4
D: -

DNA: TGTGCCAGCAGCTTGGCCAAGACGTCCGCAGGGGGTCGTGGCTACACCTTC
CDR3: CASSLAKTSAGGRGYTF
V: TRBV5-8
size: -
J: TRBJ1-2
D: TRBD1

DNA: TGTGCCAGCAGCTGGACAGGGGCCAATTCACCCCTCCACTTT
CDR3: CASSWTGANSPLHF
V: TRBV11-2
size: -
J: TRBJ1-6
D: TRBD1

DNA: TGTGCCTGGAGCTCGACAGGGCCGTACGAGCAGTACTTC
CDR3: CAWSSTGPYEQYF
V: TRBV30
size: once
J: TRBJ2-7
D: TRBD1

DNA: TGTGCCAGCAGCTCCCTAGCGGGGGGGACTGAGCAGTTCTTC
CDR3: CASSSLAGGTEQFF
V: TRBV6-4
size: -
J: TRBJ2-1
D: TRBD2

DNA: TGTGCCAGCAGTGAATCCCTCCAGGGGTATTCACCCCTCCACTTT
CDR3: CASSESLQGYSPLHF
V: TRBV25-1
size: -
J: TRBJ1-6
D: -

DNA: TGTGCCAGCAGCCCCCCGGGGGGAGCTAATGAAAAACTGTTTTTT
CDR3: CASSPPGGANEKLFF
V: TRBV7-9
size: -
J: TRBJ1-4
D: -

DNA: TGTGCCAGTAGTATAGATCTGGCGGGTAGGACCTCTGGGGCCAACGTCCTGACTTTC
CDR3: CASSIDLAGRTSGANVLTF
V: TRBV19
size: once
J: TRBJ2-6
D: -

DNA: TGCAGCGTTGTAGACAGGGGCCCTGGAGATGGCTACACCTTC
CDR3: CSVVDRGPGDGYTF
V: TRBV29-1
size: -
J: TRBJ1-2
D: TRBD1

DNA: TGTGCCAGCAGCTTAGGAGGAAGAGAGCAGTACTTC
CDR3: CASSLGGREQYF
V: TRBV13
size: -
J: TRBJ2-7
D: -

DNA: TGCGCCAGCAGCGTGGGGGACGCGGATACGCAGTATTTT
CDR3: CASSVGDADTQYF
V: TRBV5-1
size: -
J: TRBJ2-3
D: -

DNA: TGTGCCAGCAGTCCCAGGGGAGGGTGGCGCAATCAGCCCCAGCATTTT
CDR3: CASSPRGGWRNQPQHF
V: TRBV28
size: -
J: TRBJ1-5
D: -

DNA: TGTGCCAGCAGCGTCCGAACTAGCGGTTCCTACAATGAGCAGTTCTTC
CDR3: CASSVRTSGSYNEQFF
V: TRBV7-9
size: -
J: TRBJ2-1
D: TRBD2

DNA: TGTGCCAGCAGCACAAACAGGGGAGAGACCCAGTACTTC
CDR3: CASSTNRGETQYF
V: TRBV7-3
size: -
J: TRBJ2-5
D: TRBD1

DNA: TGTGCCAGTAGTATTATTCACAGAAGCTCCTACAATGAGCAGTTCTTC
CDR3: CASSIIHRSSYNEQFF
V: TRBV19
size: -
J: TRBJ2-1
D: -

DNA: TGCGCCAGCAGCCAAGATCACGACGACACCGGGGAGCTGTTTTTT
CDR3: CASSQDHDDTGELFF
V: TRBV4-3
size: -
J: TRBJ2-2
D: -

DNA: TGTGCCAGTAGTATTAGACTTGACTATGGCTACACCTTC
CDR3: CASSIRLDYGYTF
V: TRBV19
size: -
J: TRBJ1-2
D: -

DNA: TGTGCCAGCAGCGGACAGGGGGCGTACACCATATATTTT
CDR3: CASSGQGAYTIYF
V: TRBV6-5
size: few
J: TRBJ1-3
D: TRBD1

DNA: TGTGCCAGCCGGGACCAAGGCGACACTGAAGCTTTCTTT
CDR3: CASRDQGDTEAFF
V: TRBV7-9
size: -
J: TRBJ1-1
D: -

DNA: TGTGCCACCAGTGATTTGTCCAAAGAGACCCAGTACTTC
CDR3: CATSDLSKETQYF
V: TRBV24-1
size: -
J: TRBJ2-5
D: -

DNA: TGCGCCAGCAGCTTGGGACAGGGACTCACAGGGGGAGAGACCCAGTACTTC
CDR3: CASSLGQGLTGGETQYF
V: TRBV5-1
size: -
J: TRBJ2-5
D: TRBD1

DNA: TGCGCCAGCAGCTCGGGCAATGAGAATCAGCCCCAGCATTTT
CDR3: CASSSGNENQPQHF
V: TRBV5-1
size: -
J: TRBJ1-5
D: -

DNA: TGTGCCAGCAGCGAGGCGCCGGACCCGGAAAACCCTAGGGGCGTTAACAATCAGCCCCAGCATTTT
CDR3: CASSEAPDPENPRGVNNQPQHF
V: TRBV21-1
size: once
J: TRBJ1-5
D: -

DNA: TGTGCCAGCAGTGACTCGACAGGAGTCCAGCCCCAGCATTTT
CDR3: CASSDSTGVQPQHF
V: TRBV6-1
size: -
J: TRBJ1-5
D: -

DNA: TGCGCCAGCCGACCGAATTCGGCAGGGGGCTACAATGAGCAGTTCTTC
CDR3: CASRPNSAGGYNEQFF
V: TRBV5-1
size: -
J: TRBJ2-1
D: TRBD1

DNA: TGTGCCAGTAAGACAGGGGGAAGCACAGATACGCAGTATTTT
CDR3: CASKTGGSTDTQYF
V: TRBV19
size: many
J: TRBJ2-3
D: TRBD1

DNA: TGTGCCACCACCGGGAGGGACCACTATGGCTACACCTTC
CDR3: CATTGRDHYGYTF
V: TRBV6-4
size: -
J: TRBJ1-2
D: -

DNA: TGTGCCAGCTCACCATGGGAGTCGAACACTGAAGCTTTCTTT
CDR3: CASSPWESNTEAFF
V: TRBV18
size: once
J: TRBJ1-1
D: -

DNA: TGTGCCGCGTCCCGGGACTACCAAGAGACCCAGTACTTC
CDR3: CAASRDYQETQYF
V: TRBV10-3
size: -
J: TRBJ2-5
D: -

DNA: TGTGCCAGCAGTCAGACGGGGGCGCCAGCTGCGTATTTT
CDR3: CASSQTGAPAAYF
V: TRBV11-3
size: -
J: TRBJ2-3
D: -

DNA: TGTGCCAGCAAGGGGACCGAGATCGAGCAGTACTTC
CDR3: CASKGTEIEQYF
V: TRBV6-1
size: -
J: TRBJ2-7
D: -

DNA: TGTGCCAGTAGACTGGGGATAGATAATTCACCCCTCCACTTT
CDR3: CASRLGIDNSPLHF
V: TRBV19
size: -
J: TRBJ1-6
D: -

DNA: TGTGCCAGCACCTCTTTGGGCAATCAGCCCCAGCATTTT
CDR3: CASTSLGNQPQHF
V: TRBV12-3/TRBV12-4
size: few
J: TRBJ1-5
D: -

DNA: TGTGCCAGCAGCTTGGAATTCGTCTATAATTCACCCCTCCACTTT
CDR3: CASSLEFVYNSPLHF
V: TRBV5-5
size: -
J: TRBJ1-6
D: -

DNA: TGTGCCAGCAGTTATTCGGGGTTGCGGGGGAGCGAGCAGTACTTC
CDR3: CASSYSGLRGSEQYF
V: TRBV6-5
size: -
J: TRBJ2-7
D: TRBD2

DNA: TGTGCCAGCGGGGCGGGCAAAGGCACAACACCGAACACTGAAGCTTTCTTT
CDR3: CASGAGKGTTPNTEAFF
V: TRBV2
size: -
J: TRBJ1-1
D: -

DNA: TGCGCCAGCAGCTTGATCCAGGGGCCTACTGGGGGCACTGAAGCTTTCTTT
CDR3: CASSLIQGPTGGTEAFF
V: TRBV5-1
size: -
J: TRBJ1-1
D: -

DNA: TGTGCCAGCTCACCACAGGAACACACAGATACGCAGTATTTT
CDR3: CASSPQEHTDTQYF
V: TRBV18
size: -
J: TRBJ2-3
D: -

DNA: TGCGCCAGCAGCAGGGGGACAGTAAACACCGGGGAGCTGTTTTTT
CDR3: CASSRGTVNTGELFF
V: TRBV5-1
size: -
J: TRBJ2-2
D: TRBD1

DNA: TGTGCCACCAGTGATCCAACTGGCCGCCGCAGCGATGAGCAGTTCTTC
CDR3: CATSDPTGRRSDEQFF
V: TRBV24-1
size: -
J: TRBJ2-1
D: -

DNA: TGTGCCAGCAGCCAAGGACAGGGGTCCTATAATTCACCCCTCCACTTT
CDR3: CASSQGQGSYNSPLHF
V: TRBV3-1/TRBV3-2
size: -
J: TRBJ1-6
D: TRBD1

DNA: TGTGCCACCAGCAGAGACAGGGGGCCCAACGAGCAGTACTTC
CDR3: CATSRDRGPNEQYF
V: TRBV15
size: -
J: TRBJ2-7
D: TRBD1

DNA: TGCGCCAGCAGCCGCCCGGGACAAAAATACAATGAGCAGTTCTTC
CDR3: CASSRPGQKYNEQFF
V: TRBV4-1
size: -
J: TRBJ2-1
D: -

DNA: TGTGCCAGCAGCTTAGCGCTCAATACAGGGGCTGAGCAGTTCTTC
CDR3: CASSLALNTGAEQFF
V: TRBV7-9
size: once
J: TRBJ2-1
D: TRBD1

DNA: TGTGCCAGCAGCCAATTGACAGGGTTAGGGCTCAGCACAGATACGCAGTATTTT
CDR3: CASSQLTGLGLSTDTQYF
V: TRBV4-2
size: -
J: TRBJ2-3
D: TRBD1

DNA: TGCAGTGCGTGGGGGGGCTACGAGCAGTACTTC
CDR3: CSAWGGYEQYF
V: TRBV20-1
size: -
J: TRBJ2-7
D: TRBD2

DNA: TGTGCCAGCAGCTTAGGGACAGGGCCCAATGAAAAACTGTTTTTT
CDR3: CASSLGTGPNEKLFF
V: TRBV7-3
size: once
J: TRBJ1-4
D: TRBD1

DNA: TGCGCCAGCAGCCAAGAGAAGGGAAAGGACAACCAGCCCCAGCATTTT
CDR3: CASSQEKGKDNQPQHF
V: TRBV4-1
size: -
J: TRBJ1-5
D: -

DNA: TGTGCCAGCAGCTACGGGACTGGGTACAATGAGCAGTTCTTC
CDR3: CASSYGTGYNEQFF
V: TRBV13
size: once
J: TRBJ2-1
D: -